The 21 T cell receptor beta chains below all came from one sample that was sequenced in a study of shared clonotypes between healthy human individuals. Selected positively for CCR7 and CD45RO-negative, naive CD8 cells excluded terminally differentiated effector memory CD45RA+ cells. Sequencing used immunoSEQ multiplex PCR; TCRdb keeps in-frame clones, though not all of them. The data show around 2,000,000 clones, 85% to 95% seen once. Material for sequencing was naive CD8+ T cells sorted from blood. The receptor set was obtained from a man younger than 30 in good health.

The rearrangement links TRBV4-1 to TRBJ2-7; 7 nucleotides match TRBD1. The V and J ends lost 1 base and 0 bases, in that order; junction bases with no gene match: 6. This CDR3 region has 16 residues. The V gene's germline CDR1 is MGHRA and CDR2 YSYEKL. The CDR3 spells CASSQAQTGRSYEQYF. CDR3 coding DNA: TGCGCCAGCAGCCAAGCCCAGACAGGGCGCTCCTACGAGCAGTACTTC.

The chain carries TRBV7-9 and TRBJ2-5, with TRBD2 matching 7 bases. Germline V gene sequence: CDR1 SEHNR, CDR2 FQNEAQ (reference sequence). The V gene end was trimmed by 4 bases and the J gene end by 5 bases; junction bases not matched to a gene: 13. This CDR3 spans 16 amino acids. DNA of the CDR3: TGTGCCAGCAGCTCCCTCCTAGCGGTTACCTTGGAGACCCAGTACTTC. It yields the protein CASSSLLAVTLETQYF.

The chain combines TRBV28 with TRBJ1-3, with a tentative D call TRBD1 (6 bases). This CDR3 is built from 16 residues. Germline V CDR1 and CDR2: MDHEN, SYDVKM. Trimming took off 5 bases at V and 2 bases at J, with 16 bases between the two ends. In DNA form, the CDR3 reads TGTGCCAGCAGTGGGACACCCGAGGGGGCTGGAAACACCATATATTTT. Translation: CASSGTPEGAGNTIYF.

The CDR3 DNA follows: TGTGCCAGCAGCGAGGCTCTTAGCACAGATACGCAGTATTTT. Its translation is CASSEALSTDTQYF. The rearrangement links TRBV5-4 to TRBJ2-3; D gene unclear. The germline CDR1 and CDR2 sequences are SGHNT and YYREEE (reference sequence). V was cut by 4 bases and J by 0 bases, with 9 bases left in between. CDR3 length equals 14 residues.

V is TRBV7-9 and J is TRBJ2-3, with 8 bases that match TRBD2. There are 15 residues in the CDR3. J was trimmed by 6 bases and V by 5 bases; bases with no gene match: 10. From germline, CDR1 is SEHNR and CDR2 FQNEAQ (reference sequence). In DNA, the CDR3 is TGTGCCAGCAGCCCTGGAGAAGCGGGGGAGGATACGCAGTATTTT. It is translated as CASSPGEAGEDTQYF.

The chain uses TRBV4-1 and TRBJ2-2; no firm D call. There are 14 residues in the CDR3. V lost 0 bases and J lost 6, with 8 bases in between. Germline V gene sequence: CDR1 MGHRA, CDR2 YSYEKL. CDR3 amino acids: CASSQENSPGELFF. For the CDR3, the DNA is TGCGCCAGCAGCCAAGAAAATAGCCCCGGGGAGCTGTTTTTT.

V usage is TRBV30 and J usage is TRBJ1-6; unclear D gene. Germline CDR1 reads GTSNPN; CDR2 reads SVGIG (reference sequence). Trimming pared 5 bases from V and 0 bases from J, leaving 11 bases between. The CDR3 sequence is 15 residues long. The CDR3, as DNA: TGTGCCTGGTCCGACCCGAGCTCCTATAATTCACCCCTCCACTTT. The encoded protein is CAWSDPSSYNSPLHF.

Worth noting for this clone: The sample carries other DNA sequences with the same CDR3. V usage is TRBV7-9 and J usage is TRBJ1-2; 7 bases align to TRBD1. V lost 1 base and J lost 8; bases outside the gene matches: 1. This CDR3 has 12 amino acids. The V gene's germline CDR1 is SEHNR and CDR2 FQNEAQ (reference sequence). The CDR3 protein is CASSLGTGGYTF. Here the CDR3 DNA reads TGTGCCAGCAGCTTAGGGACAGGCGGCTACACCTTC.

The V and J genes are TRBV4-1 and TRBJ2-7; 7 bases line up with TRBD1. V was pared by 0 bases and J by 4 bases, with 6 bases of the junction left unmatched. The CDR3 runs 15 residues. CDR1 is MGHRA, CDR2 YSYEKL, per germline. CDR3 in amino acids: CASSQDRKGAYEQYF. CDR3 bases: TGCGCCAGCAGCCAAGATCGCAAGGGGGCTTACGAGCAGTACTTC.

The V call is TRBV30, the J call TRBJ1-2; possible D gene TRBD1, 5 bases. The germline gives CDR1 GTSNPN, CDR2 SVGIG (reference sequence). CDR3 length: 13 residues. Trimming removed 1 base at V and 3 bases at J, with 9 bases between. CDR3 loop: CAWSGGVDYGYTF. CDR3 in DNA: TGTGCCTGGAGTGGAGGGGTTGACTATGGCTACACCTTC.

The chain combines TRBV7-6 with TRBJ2-7; D possibly corresponds to TRBD2 (6 bases). Germline values: CDR1 SGHVS, CDR2 FNYEAQ. V lost 2 bases to trimming and J lost 5 bases, with 25 bases between them. The CDR3 consists of 18 residues. As DNA, the CDR3 is TGTGCCAGCAGCTTAAACCCTGTCGCTAGCGTCCTTGGTGACGAGCAGTACTTC. It yields the protein CASSLNPVASVLGDEQYF.

The CDR3 region is CASSGPGDYEQYF. The CDR3 DNA is TGTGCCAGCAGCGGACCGGGAGACTACGAGCAGTACTTC. The chain uses TRBV9 and TRBJ2-7, with TRBD2 as a possible D gene (6 bases). V was cut by 3 bases and J by 3 bases, with 10 bases left in between. The CDR3 is 13 residues long. Germline V gene lookup returns CDR1 SGDLS and CDR2 YYNGEE.

The chain has TRBV9 and TRBJ2-2; D not certain. The germline CDR1 and CDR2 sequences are SGDLS and YYNGEE. V was trimmed by 0 bases and J by 0 bases, leaving 9 bases between them. The CDR3 consists of 16 residues. This chain's CDR3 is CASSVGPSSNTGELFF. In DNA, the CDR3 is TGTGCCAGCAGCGTAGGTCCGTCCTCGAACACCGGGGAGCTGTTTTTT.

This sequence joins TRBV7-8 and TRBJ1-5; TRBD1 might be the D (5 bases). Germline values: CDR1 SGHVS, CDR2 FQNEAQ. CDR3 length equals 16 residues. V lost 2 bases and J lost 6, with 17 bases in between. The CDR3 reads CASSLSGTLVSQPQHF. The CDR3 region has the DNA TGTGCCAGCAGCTTATCCGGGACCTTAGTTAGTCAGCCCCAGCATTTT.

The V call is TRBV2, the J call TRBJ2-7; 10 bases are shared with TRBD2. This CDR3 has 16 residues. The V segment lost 2 bases and the J segment 5 bases; nucleotides outside the gene matches: 9. The germline V gene has CDR1 SNHLY and CDR2 FYNNEI. The CDR3 region has the DNA TGTGCCAGCAGTGAATCGTCAGAGCGGGAGGGCCACGAGCAGTACTTC. Its translation: CASSESSEREGHEQYF.

This clone was picked up one time. V is TRBV7-9 and J is TRBJ2-1, with 13 positions matching TRBD2. The CDR3 is 13 amino acids. Per germline, CDR1 SEHNR and CDR2 FQNEAQ (reference sequence). V lost 11 bases to trimming and J lost 8 bases; unmatched junction nucleotides: 6. The CDR3 nucleotides are TGTGCCGGTAGACTAGCGGGAGGCTATGAGCAGTTCTTC. Translated, it gives CAGRLAGGYEQFF.

The rearrangement joins TRBV9 to TRBJ2-3; D is ambiguous. V lost 0 bases and J 3 bases, leaving 14 bases between the germline ends. CDR1 SGDLS and CDR2 YYNGEE come from the germline V gene. CDR3 length: 16 amino acids. This CDR3 is CASSVAWQLGTDTQYF. The DNA of the CDR3 is TGTGCCAGCAGCGTAGCTTGGCAGCTCGGGACAGATACGCAGTATTTT.

This clone was observed a single time. At the DNA level, this CDR3 is encoded by other sequences in the same sample as well. V and J are TRBV9 and TRBJ2-7; D is possibly TRBD2 (7 bases). Per the germline V gene, CDR1 is SGDLS and CDR2 is YYNGEE. The CDR3 covers 14 residues. Between the trimmed V and J ends, which lost 3 bases and 0 bases, there was a span of 10 bases. The chain's CDR3 is CASSEGGSSYEQYF. The CDR3 DNA reads as TGTGCCAGCAGCGAGGGGGGGAGCTCCTACGAGCAGTACTTC.

On this clone: Different DNA sequences within this sample yield the same CDR3. The V gene is TRBV11-2, the J gene TRBJ2-7; D unresolved. The CDR3 totals 13 residues. From germline, CDR1 is SGHAT and CDR2 FQNNGV. V lost 3 bases to trimming and J lost 0 bases, with 6 bases between them. The CDR3 spells CASSFGPSYEQYF. CDR3 sequence (DNA): TGTGCCAGCAGCTTTGGGCCCTCCTACGAGCAGTACTTC.

The gene calls are TRBV27 and TRBJ2-7; tentatively, D is TRBD1 or TRBD2 (5 bases each). The CDR3 spans 13 residues. Germline assignment: CDR1 MNHEY and CDR2 SMNVEV (reference sequence). The V gene lost 6 bases and the J gene lost 7 bases, with 16 bases spanning the gap. The CDR3 here is CASSWVVGEEQYF. CDR3 DNA sequence: TGTGCCAGCAGCTGGGTCGTGGGGGAGGAGCAGTACTTC.

This rearrangement joins TRBV19 to TRBJ2-1; D is unresolved. V lost 4 bases, J lost 4 bases, and 17 bases lay in between. The germline V gene encodes CDR1 LNHDA and CDR2 SQIVND (reference sequence). The CDR3 is made up of 16 amino acids. The CDR3 is CASSTSTTEVYNEQFF. The CDR3 DNA reads as TGTGCCAGTAGTACCTCAACTACCGAAGTATACAATGAGCAGTTCTTC.